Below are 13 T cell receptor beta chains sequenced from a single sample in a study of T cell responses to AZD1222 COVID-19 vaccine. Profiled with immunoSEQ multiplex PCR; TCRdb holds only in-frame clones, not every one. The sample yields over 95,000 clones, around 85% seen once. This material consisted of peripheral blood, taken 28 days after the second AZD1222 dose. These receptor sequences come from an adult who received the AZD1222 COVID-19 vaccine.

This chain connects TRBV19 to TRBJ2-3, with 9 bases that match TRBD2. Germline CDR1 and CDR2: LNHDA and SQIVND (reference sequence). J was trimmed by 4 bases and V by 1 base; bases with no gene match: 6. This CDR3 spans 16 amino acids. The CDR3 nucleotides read TGTGCCAGTAGTATAGTAAAGCGGGAGGTACCAGATACGCAGTATTTT. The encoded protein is CASSIVKREVPDTQYF.

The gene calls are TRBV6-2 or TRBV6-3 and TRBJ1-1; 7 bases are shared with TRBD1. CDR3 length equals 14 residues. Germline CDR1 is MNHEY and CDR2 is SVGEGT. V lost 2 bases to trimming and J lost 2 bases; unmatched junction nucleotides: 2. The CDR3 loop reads CASSYTGENTEAFF. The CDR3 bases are TGTGCCAGCAGTTACACAGGGGAAAACACTGAAGCTTTCTTT.

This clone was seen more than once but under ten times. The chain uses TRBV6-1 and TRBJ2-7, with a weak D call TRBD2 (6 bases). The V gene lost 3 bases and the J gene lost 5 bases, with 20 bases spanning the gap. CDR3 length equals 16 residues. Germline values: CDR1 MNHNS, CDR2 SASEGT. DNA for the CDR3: TGTGCCAGCAGTGATTACTCGGGACCGGGGAGGAACGAGCAGTACTTC. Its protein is CASSDYSGPGRNEQYF.

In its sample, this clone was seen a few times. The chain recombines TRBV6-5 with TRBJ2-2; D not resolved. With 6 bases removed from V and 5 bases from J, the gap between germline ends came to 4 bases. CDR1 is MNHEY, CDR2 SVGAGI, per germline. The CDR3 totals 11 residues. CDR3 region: CASRVTGELFF. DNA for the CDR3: TGTGCCAGCAGGGTAACCGGGGAGCTGTTTTTT.

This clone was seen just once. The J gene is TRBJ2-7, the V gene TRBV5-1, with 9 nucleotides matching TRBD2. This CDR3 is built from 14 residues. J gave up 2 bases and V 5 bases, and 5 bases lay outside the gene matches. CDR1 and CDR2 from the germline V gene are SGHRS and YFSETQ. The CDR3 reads CASSRSGRTYEQYF. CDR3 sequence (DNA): TGCGCCAGCAGTAGGAGCGGGAGGACCTACGAGCAGTACTTC. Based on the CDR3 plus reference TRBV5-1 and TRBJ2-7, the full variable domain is KAGVTQTPRYLIKTRGQQVTLSCSPISGHRSVSWYQQTPGQGLQFLFEYFSETQRNKGNFPGRFSGRQFSNSRSEMNVSTLELGDSALYLCASSRSGRTYEQYFGPGTRLTVT.

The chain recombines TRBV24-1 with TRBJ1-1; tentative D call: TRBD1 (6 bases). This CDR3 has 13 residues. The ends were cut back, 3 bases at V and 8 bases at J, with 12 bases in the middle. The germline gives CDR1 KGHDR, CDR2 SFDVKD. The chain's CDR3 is CATSDRGRREAFF. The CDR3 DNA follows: TGTGCCACCAGTGATCGGGGGCGCAGAGAAGCTTTCTTT.

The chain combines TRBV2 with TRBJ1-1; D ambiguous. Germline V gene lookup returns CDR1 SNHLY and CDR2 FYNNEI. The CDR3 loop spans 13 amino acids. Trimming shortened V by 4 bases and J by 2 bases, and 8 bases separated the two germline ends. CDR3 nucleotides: TGTGCCAGCAGTGTTCAGTTAAACACTGAAGCTTTCTTT. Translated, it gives CASSVQLNTEAFF.

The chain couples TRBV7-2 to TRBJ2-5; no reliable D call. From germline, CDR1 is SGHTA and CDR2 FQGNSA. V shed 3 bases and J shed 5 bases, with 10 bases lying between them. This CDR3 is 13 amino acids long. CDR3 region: CASSFRAEETQYF. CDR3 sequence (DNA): TGTGCCAGCAGCTTTAGGGCGGAGGAGACCCAGTACTTC.

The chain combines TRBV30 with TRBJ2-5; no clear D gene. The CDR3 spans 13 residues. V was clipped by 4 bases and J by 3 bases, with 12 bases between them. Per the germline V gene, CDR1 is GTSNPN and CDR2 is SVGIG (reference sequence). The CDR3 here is CAWKELAEETQYF. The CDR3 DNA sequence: TGTGCCTGGAAAGAGCTTGCTGAAGAGACCCAGTACTTC.

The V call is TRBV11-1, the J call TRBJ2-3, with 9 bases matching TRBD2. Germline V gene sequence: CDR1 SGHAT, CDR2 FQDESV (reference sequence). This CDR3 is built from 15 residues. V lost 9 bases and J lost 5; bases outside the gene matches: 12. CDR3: CASLRGTSPVDTQYF. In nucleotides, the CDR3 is TGTGCCAGTTTACGAGGGACTAGCCCCGTAGATACGCAGTATTTT.

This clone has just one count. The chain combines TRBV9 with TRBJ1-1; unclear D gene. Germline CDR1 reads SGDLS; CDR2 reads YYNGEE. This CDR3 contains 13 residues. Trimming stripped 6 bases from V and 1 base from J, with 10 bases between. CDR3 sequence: CASTAMRNTEAFF. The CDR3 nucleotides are TGTGCCAGCACCGCGATGAGGAACACTGAAGCTTTCTTT.

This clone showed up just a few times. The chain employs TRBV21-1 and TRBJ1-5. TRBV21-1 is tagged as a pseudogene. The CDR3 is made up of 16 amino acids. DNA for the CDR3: TGTGCCAGCAGCAAAGAGGAAGATTATAGCAATCAGCCCCAGCATTTT. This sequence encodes CASSKEEDYSNQPQHF.

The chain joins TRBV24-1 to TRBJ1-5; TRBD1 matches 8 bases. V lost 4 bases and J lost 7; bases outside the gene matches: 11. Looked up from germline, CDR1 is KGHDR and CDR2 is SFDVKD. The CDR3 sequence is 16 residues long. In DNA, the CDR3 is TGTGCCACCAGTGACTCTCAGGGGGCCCCAAGCCAGCCCCAGCATTTT. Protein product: CATSDSQGAPSQPQHF.